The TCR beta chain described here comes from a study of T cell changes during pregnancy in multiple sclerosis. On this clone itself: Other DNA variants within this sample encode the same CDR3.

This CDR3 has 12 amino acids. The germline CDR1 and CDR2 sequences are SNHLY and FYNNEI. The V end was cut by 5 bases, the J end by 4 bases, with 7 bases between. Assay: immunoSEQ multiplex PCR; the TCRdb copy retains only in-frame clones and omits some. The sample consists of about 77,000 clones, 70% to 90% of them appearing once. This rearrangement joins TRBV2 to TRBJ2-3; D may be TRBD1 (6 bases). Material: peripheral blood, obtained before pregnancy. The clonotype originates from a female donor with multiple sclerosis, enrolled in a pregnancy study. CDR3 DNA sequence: TGTGCCAGCAGTTCAGGGGCAGATACGCAGTATTTT. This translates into CASSSGADTQYF.